This TCR beta chain was sequenced during a study of memory CD4+ T cells and cytomegalovirus serostatus. Across the whole study: Of the healthy Belgian adults, 9 were CMV seropositive and 20 to 30 seronegative.

Profiling relied on immunoSEQ multiplex PCR, and the TCRdb table lists in-frame clones only, not all of them. The table includes about 62,000 clones, roughly 76% detected once. V dropped 3 bases and J dropped 3; count of bases not matched to a gene: 3. This CDR3 has 14 amino acids. Germline values: CDR1 LGHNA, CDR2 YNFKEQ. The sort gate was single viable CD3+CD4+CD8-CD45RO+ cells for memory CD4+ T cells. The genes are TRBV4-2 and TRBJ1-2; 8 nucleotides match TRBD1. Sequenced input: memory CD4+ T cells from blood. The TCR was taken from an adult in good health and CMV-seropositive. The CDR3 DNA reads as TGTGCCAGCAGCCAGGACAGGGTGGACTATGGCTACACCTTC. Protein product: CASSQDRVDYGYTF.